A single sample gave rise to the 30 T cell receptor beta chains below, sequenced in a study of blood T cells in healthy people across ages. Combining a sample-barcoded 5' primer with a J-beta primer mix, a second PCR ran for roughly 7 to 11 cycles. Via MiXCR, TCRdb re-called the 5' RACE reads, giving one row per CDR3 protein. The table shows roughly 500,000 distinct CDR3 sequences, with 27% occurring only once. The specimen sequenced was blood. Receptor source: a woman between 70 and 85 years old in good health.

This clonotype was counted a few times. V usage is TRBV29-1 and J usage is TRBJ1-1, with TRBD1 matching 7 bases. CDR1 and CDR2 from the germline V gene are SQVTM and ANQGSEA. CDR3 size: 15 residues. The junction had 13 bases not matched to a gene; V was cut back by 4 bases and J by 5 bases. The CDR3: CSVGQLSRGWTEAFF. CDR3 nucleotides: TGCAGCGTTGGACAGCTAAGCAGGGGGTGGACTGAAGCTTTCTTT.

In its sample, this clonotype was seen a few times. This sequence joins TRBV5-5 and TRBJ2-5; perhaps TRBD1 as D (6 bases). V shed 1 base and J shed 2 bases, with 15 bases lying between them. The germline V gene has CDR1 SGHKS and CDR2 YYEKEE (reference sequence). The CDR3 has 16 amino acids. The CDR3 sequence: CASSLIPGQSQETQYF. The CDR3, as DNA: TGTGCCAGCAGCTTGATTCCGGGACAATCACAAGAGACCCAGTACTTC.

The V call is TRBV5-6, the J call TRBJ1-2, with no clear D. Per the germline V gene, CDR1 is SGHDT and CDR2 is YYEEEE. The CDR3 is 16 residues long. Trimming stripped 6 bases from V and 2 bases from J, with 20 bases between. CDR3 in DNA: TGTGCCAGCACCGAGGGCCCAAGGACGGAAAACTATGGCTACACCTTC. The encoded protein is CASTEGPRTENYGYTF.

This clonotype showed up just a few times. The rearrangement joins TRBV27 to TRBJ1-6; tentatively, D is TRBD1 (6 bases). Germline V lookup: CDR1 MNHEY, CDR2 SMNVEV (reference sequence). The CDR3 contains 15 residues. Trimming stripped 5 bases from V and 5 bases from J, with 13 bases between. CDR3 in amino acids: CASSKRDINNSPLHF. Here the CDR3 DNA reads TGTGCCAGCAGTAAGCGGGACATAAATAATTCACCCCTCCACTTT.

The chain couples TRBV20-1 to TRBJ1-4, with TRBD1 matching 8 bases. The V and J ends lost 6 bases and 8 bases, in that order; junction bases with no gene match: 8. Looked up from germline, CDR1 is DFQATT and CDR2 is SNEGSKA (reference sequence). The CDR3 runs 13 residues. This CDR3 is CSAQDRAEEKLFF. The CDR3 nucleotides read TGCAGTGCACAGGACAGGGCTGAGGAAAAACTGTTTTTT.

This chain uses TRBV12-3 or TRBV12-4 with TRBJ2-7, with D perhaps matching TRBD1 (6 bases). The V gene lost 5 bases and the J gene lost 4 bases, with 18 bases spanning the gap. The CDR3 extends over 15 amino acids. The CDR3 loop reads CASSGQGSGEYEQYF. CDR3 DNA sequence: TGTGCCAGCAGTGGGCAGGGGTCGGGCGAATACGAGCAGTACTTC.

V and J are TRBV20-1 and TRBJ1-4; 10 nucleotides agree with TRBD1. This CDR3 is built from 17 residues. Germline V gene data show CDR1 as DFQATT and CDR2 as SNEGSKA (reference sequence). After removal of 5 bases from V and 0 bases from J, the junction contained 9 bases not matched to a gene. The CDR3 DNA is TGCAGTGCTTACGACAGGGGGCCCTCTGCAACTAATGAAAAACTGTTTTTT. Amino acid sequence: CSAYDRGPSATNEKLFF.

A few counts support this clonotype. The chain's CDR3 is CASSPRLAAPSSGANVLTF. Here the CDR3 DNA reads TGTGCCAGCAGCCCACGACTAGCGGCTCCCAGCTCTGGGGCCAACGTCCTGACTTTC. The chain links TRBV7-6 to TRBJ2-6, with 9 positions matching TRBD2. V shed 5 bases, J shed 0 bases, and the junction held 11 bases outside the gene matches. The CDR3 totals 19 residues. Germline values: CDR1 SGHVS, CDR2 FNYEAQ. The whole variable domain, remainder taken from reference TRBV7-6 and TRBJ2-6, is GAGVSQSPRYKVTKRGQDVALRCDPISGHVSLYWYRQALGQGPEFLTYFNYEAQQDKSGLPNDRFSAERPEGSISTLTIQRTEQRDSAMYRCASSPRLAAPSSGANVLTFGAGSRLTVL.

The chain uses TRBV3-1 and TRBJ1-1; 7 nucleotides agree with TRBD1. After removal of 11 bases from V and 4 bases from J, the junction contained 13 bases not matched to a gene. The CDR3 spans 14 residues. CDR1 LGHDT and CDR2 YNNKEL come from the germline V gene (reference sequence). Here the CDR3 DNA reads TGTGCCTCTAAACGACAGGGCGGGAGCACTGAAGCTTTCTTT. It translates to CASKRQGGSTEAFF.

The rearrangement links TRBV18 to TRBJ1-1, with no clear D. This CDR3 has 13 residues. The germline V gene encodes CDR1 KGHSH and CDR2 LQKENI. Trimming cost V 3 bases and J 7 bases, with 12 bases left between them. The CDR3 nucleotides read TGTGCCAGCTCACCGTCCTACATGATTGAAGCTTTCTTT. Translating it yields CASSPSYMIEAFF.

DNA for the CDR3: TGTGCCAGCAGGCGGGACAGGTCGAACACTGAAGCTTTCTTT. Protein sequence: CASRRDRSNTEAFF. The chain combines TRBV12-3 or TRBV12-4 with TRBJ1-1; 8 bases match TRBD1. V lost 6 bases and J lost 1; bases outside the gene matches: 4. The CDR3 is 14 amino acids.

Here the CDR3 reads CASSQGVGGADTQYF. CDR3 nucleotides: TGCGCCAGCAGCCAAGGGGTCGGGGGGGCTGATACGCAGTATTTT. The chain is built from TRBV4-3 and TRBJ2-3, with 8 positions matching TRBD2. CDR3 size: 15 residues. Germline assignment: CDR1 LGHNA and CDR2 YSLEER. V dropped 1 base and J dropped 6; count of bases not matched to a gene: 6.

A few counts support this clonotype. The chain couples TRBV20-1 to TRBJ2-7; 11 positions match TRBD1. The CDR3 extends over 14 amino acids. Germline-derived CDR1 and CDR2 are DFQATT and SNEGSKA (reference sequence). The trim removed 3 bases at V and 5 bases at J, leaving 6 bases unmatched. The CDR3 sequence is CSARGQGVADEQYF. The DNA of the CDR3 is TGCAGTGCTAGGGGACAGGGGGTGGCAGACGAGCAGTACTTC.

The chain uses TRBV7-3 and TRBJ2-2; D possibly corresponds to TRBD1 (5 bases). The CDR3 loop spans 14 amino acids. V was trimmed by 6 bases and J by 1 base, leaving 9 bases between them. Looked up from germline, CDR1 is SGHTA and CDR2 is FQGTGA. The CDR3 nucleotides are TGTGCCAGCAGACCTACAGGGAACACCGGGGAGCTGTTTTTT. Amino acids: CASRPTGNTGELFF.

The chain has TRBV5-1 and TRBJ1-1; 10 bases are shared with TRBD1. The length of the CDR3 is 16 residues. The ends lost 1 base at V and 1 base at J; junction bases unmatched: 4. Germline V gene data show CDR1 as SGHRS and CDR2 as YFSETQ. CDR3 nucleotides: TGCGCCAGCAGCTTGCGGACAGGGGGAAAGAACACTGAAGCTTTCTTT. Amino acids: CASSLRTGGKNTEAFF.

The CDR3 bases are TGCAGTGCTAGGCCTAGTCTGGCGCACGAAGGGGGGGGCACAGATACGCAGTATTTT. Translation: CSARPSLAHEGGGTDTQYF. This chain links TRBV20-1 with TRBJ2-3; D is perhaps TRBD2 (7 bases). This CDR3 has 19 amino acids. Between the trimmed V and J ends, which lost 3 bases and 1 base, there was a span of 26 bases. From germline, CDR1 is DFQATT and CDR2 SNEGSKA (reference sequence).

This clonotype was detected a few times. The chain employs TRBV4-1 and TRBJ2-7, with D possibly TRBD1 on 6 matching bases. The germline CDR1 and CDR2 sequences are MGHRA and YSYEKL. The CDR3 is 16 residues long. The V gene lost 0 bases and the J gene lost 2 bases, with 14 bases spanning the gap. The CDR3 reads CASSQDLVRTAYEQYF. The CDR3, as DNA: TGCGCCAGCAGCCAAGATCTCGTCCGGACAGCCTACGAGCAGTACTTC.

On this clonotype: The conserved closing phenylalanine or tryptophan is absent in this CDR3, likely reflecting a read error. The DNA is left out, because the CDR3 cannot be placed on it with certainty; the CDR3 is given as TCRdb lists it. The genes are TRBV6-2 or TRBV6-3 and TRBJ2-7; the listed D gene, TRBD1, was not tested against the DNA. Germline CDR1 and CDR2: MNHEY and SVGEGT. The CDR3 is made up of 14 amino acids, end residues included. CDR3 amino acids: CASSPPILRAVLRI.

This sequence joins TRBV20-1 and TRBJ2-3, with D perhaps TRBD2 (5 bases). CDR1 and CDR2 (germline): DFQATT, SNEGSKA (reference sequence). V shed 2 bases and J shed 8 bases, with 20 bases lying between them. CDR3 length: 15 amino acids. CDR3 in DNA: TGCAGTGCTAGACCGGCCCTGCGGATCGGAGGTACGCAGTATTTT. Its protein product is CSARPALRIGGTQYF.

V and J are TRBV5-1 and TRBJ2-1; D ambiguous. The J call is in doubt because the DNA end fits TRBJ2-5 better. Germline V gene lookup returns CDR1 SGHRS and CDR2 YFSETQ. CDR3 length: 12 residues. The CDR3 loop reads CASTALGETQYF. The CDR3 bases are TGCGCCAGTACAGCCTTAGGAGAGACCCAGTACTTC.

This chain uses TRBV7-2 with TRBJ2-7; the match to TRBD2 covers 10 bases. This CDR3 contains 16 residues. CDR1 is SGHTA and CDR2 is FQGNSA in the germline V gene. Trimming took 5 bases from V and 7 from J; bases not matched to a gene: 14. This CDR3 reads CASSPQFGLAAGEQYF. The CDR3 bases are TGTGCCAGCAGCCCCCAATTCGGACTAGCGGCAGGAGAGCAGTACTTC.

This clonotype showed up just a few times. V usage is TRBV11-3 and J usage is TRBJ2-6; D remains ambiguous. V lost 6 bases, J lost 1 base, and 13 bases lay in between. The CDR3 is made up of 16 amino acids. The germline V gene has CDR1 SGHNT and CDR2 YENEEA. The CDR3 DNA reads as TGTGCCAGCAGAAAAGGGTTTGAATCTGGGGCCAACGTCCTGACTTTC. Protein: CASRKGFESGANVLTF.

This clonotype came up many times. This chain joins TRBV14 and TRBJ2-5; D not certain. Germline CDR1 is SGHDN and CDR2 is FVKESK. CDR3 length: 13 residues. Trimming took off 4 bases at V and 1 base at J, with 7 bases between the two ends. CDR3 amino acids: CASSPTIQETQYF. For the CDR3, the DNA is TGTGCCAGCAGCCCGACCATCCAAGAGACCCAGTACTTC. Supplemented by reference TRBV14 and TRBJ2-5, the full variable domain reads EAGVTQFPSHSVIEKGQTVTLRCDPISGHDNLYWYRRVMGKEIKFLLHFVKESKQDESGMPNNRFLAERTGGTYSTLKVQPAELEDSGVYFCASSPTIQETQYFGPGTRLLVL.

The CDR3 DNA reads as TGCGCCAGCAGCCAACAGTCAGGGGGGTCGCAGCCCCAGCATTTT. Translation gives CASSQQSGGSQPQHF. The genes are TRBV4-1 and TRBJ1-5; 7 bases match TRBD1. The length of the CDR3 is 15 residues. CDR1 and CDR2 (germline): MGHRA, YSYEKL. V lost 2 bases to trimming and J lost 7 bases; unmatched junction nucleotides: 8.

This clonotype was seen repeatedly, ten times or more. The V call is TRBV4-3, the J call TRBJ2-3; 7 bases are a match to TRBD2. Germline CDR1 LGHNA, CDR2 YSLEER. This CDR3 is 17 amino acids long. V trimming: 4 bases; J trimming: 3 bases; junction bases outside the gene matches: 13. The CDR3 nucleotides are TGCGCCAGCAGCCCCCGGTGGGGGGGTGGTGGGACAGATACGCAGTATTTT. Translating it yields CASSPRWGGGGTDTQYF.

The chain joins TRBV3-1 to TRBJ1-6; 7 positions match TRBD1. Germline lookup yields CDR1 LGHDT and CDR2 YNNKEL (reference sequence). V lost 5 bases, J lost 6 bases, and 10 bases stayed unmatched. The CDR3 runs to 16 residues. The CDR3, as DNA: TGTGCCAGCAGCTCAACTCAGGGGGGTTTTAATTCACCCCTCCACTTT. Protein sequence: CASSSTQGGFNSPLHF. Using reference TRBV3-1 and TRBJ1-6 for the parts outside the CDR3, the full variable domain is DTAVSQTPKYLVTQMGNDKSIKCEQNLGHDTMYWYKQDSKKFLKIMFSYNNKELIINETVPNRFSPKSPDKAHLNLHINSLELGDSAVYFCASSSTQGGFNSPLHFGNGTRLTVT.

CDR3 region: CASSIAGPTGELFF. CDR3 DNA sequence: TGTGCCAGCAGCATCGCCGGGCCAACCGGGGAGCTGTTTTTT. This chain links TRBV7-2 with TRBJ2-2; D is ambiguous. This CDR3 has 14 amino acids. V lost 5 bases and J lost 5, with 12 bases in between. Per the germline V gene, CDR1 is SGHTA and CDR2 is FQGNSA.

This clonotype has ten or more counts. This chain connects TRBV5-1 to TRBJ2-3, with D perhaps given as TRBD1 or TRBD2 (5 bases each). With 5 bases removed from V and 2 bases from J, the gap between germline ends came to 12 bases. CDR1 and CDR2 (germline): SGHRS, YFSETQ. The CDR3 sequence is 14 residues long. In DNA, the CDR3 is TGCGCCAGCAGGTCCGGGACGACCACAGATACGCAGTATTTT. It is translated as CASRSGTTTDTQYF.

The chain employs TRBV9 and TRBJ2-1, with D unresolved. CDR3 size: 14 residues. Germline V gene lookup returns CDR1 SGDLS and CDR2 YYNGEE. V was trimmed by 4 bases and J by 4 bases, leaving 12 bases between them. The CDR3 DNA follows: TGTGCCAGCAGCCCCCGGAGAGGATACAATGAGCAGTTCTTC. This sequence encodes CASSPRRGYNEQFF. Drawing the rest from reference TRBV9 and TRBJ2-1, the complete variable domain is DSGVTQTPKHLITATGQRVTLRCSPRSGDLSVYWYQQSLDQGLQFLIQYYNGEERAKGNILERFSAQQFPDLHSELNLSSLELGDSALYFCASSPRRGYNEQFFGPGTRLTVL.

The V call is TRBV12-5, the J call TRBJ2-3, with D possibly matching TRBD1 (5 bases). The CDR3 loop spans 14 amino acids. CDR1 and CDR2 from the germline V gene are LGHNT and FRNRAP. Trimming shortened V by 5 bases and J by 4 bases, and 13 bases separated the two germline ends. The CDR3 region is CASGPGQGPDTQYF. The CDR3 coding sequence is TGTGCTAGTGGTCCCGGGCAGGGTCCAGATACGCAGTATTTT.